Below are 9 T cell receptor beta chains sequenced from a single sample in a study of blood T cells in healthy people across ages. The authors ran a second PCR of roughly 6 to 12 cycles using a sample-barcoded 5' primer and a J-beta primer mix. TCRdb reprocessed the 5' RACE reads via MiXCR and lists one record per CDR3 protein. The sample records nearly 1 million distinct CDR3 sequences, 45% to 60% being singletons. What was sequenced was blood. These receptors were collected from a woman aged 60-75 years in good health.

V usage is TRBV12-3 or TRBV12-4 and J usage is TRBJ2-7; tentatively, D is TRBD1 or TRBD2 (5 bases each). Trimming shortened V by 8 bases and J by 3 bases, and 14 bases separated the two germline ends. The CDR3 runs to 13 residues. The chain's CDR3 is CASCRDAYYEQYF. CDR3 DNA: TGTGCCAGCTGCCGGGACGCCTACTACGAGCAGTACTTC.

This clonotype was detected a few times. J is TRBJ2-1 and V is TRBV5-5; TRBD2 agrees at 10 bases. The length of the CDR3 is 14 residues. The germline V gene has CDR1 SGHKS and CDR2 YYEKEE (reference sequence). V lost 9 bases to trimming and J lost 8 bases; unmatched junction nucleotides: 11. For the CDR3, the DNA is TGTGCCACCCTCCCGGGACTAGCGAATGATGAGCAGTTCTTC. It encodes CATLPGLANDEQFF. The entire variable domain, with the rest obtained from reference TRBV5-5 and TRBJ2-1, is as follows: DAGVTQSPTHLIKTRGQQVTLRCSPISGHKSVSWYQQVLGQGPQFIFQYYEKEERGRGNFPDRFSARQFPNYSSELNVNALLLGDSALYLCATLPGLANDEQFFGPGTRLTVL.

This clonotype was counted a few times. The V call is TRBV20-1, the J call TRBJ2-7; D possibly corresponds to TRBD1 (5 bases). Trimming removed 0 bases at V and 2 bases at J, with 8 bases between. The CDR3 is made up of 13 amino acids. Germline CDR1 and CDR2: DFQATT and SNEGSKA (reference sequence). The CDR3 loop reads CSARDWGTYEQYF. In DNA form, the CDR3 reads TGCAGTGCTAGAGATTGGGGCACCTACGAGCAGTACTTC.

V and J are TRBV21-1 and TRBJ2-1. TRBV21-1 is termed a pseudogene. The CDR3 has 12 amino acids. CDR3 sequence (DNA): TGTGCCAGCAGCAAAGGCCTCAATGAGCAGTTCTTC. Translation gives CASSKGLNEQFF.

This chain joins TRBV29-1 and TRBJ2-5; 11 nucleotides line up with TRBD1. The tail of the sequence fits TRBJ2-7 better, so the J call may be wrong. The CDR3 totals 13 residues. CDR1 is SQVTM and CDR2 is ANQGSEA in the germline V gene. Here the CDR3 reads CSVARTGGHEQYF. Written as DNA, the CDR3 is TGCAGCGTTGCCCGGACAGGGGGCCACGAGCAGTACTTC.

The chain links TRBV7-9 to TRBJ2-2, with D tentatively TRBD1 (5 bases). Germline-derived CDR1 and CDR2 are SEHNR and FQNEAQ (reference sequence). V lost 6 bases to trimming and J lost 5 bases, with 13 bases between them. This CDR3 is 14 amino acids long. In DNA, the CDR3 is TGTGCCAGCAGGGGGCAAATCTTAACCGGGGAGCTGTTTTTT. Translated: CASRGQILTGELFF.

The CDR3, as DNA: TGCAGTGCGCAAACCCTGGGACTGATCTACGAGCAGTACTTC. Protein product: CSAQTLGLIYEQYF. This chain connects TRBV20-1 to TRBJ2-7, with D perhaps TRBD2 (6 bases). Trimming left V 6 bases short and J 3 bases short, with 18 bases between. This CDR3 spans 14 amino acids. Germline assignment: CDR1 DFQATT and CDR2 SNEGSKA (reference sequence).

V gene TRBV10-3 combines with J gene TRBJ2-3, with unresolved D. The CDR3 is 18 residues long. V gave up 3 bases and J gave up 3 bases, with 22 bases separating them. Germline CDR1 is ENHRY and CDR2 is SYGVKD. The CDR3 DNA is TGTGCCATCAGTGAATCCACGGTGGTCCGTTGGAGAACAGATACGCAGTATTTT. It is translated as CAISESTVVRWRTDTQYF.

The gene calls are TRBV7-9 and TRBJ2-1; tentatively, D is TRBD1 (6 bases). Germline CDR1 is SEHNR and CDR2 is FQNEAQ (reference sequence). Trimming shortened V by 5 bases and J by 0 bases, and 14 bases separated the two germline ends. This CDR3 contains 16 residues. DNA of the CDR3: TGTGCCAGCAGCACCCGGGACACCCGCTCCTACAATGAGCAGTTCTTC. Translation: CASSTRDTRSYNEQFF. Looking up the rest from reference TRBV7-9 and TRBJ2-1 gives the full variable domain: DTGVSQNPRHKITKRGQNVTFRCDPISEHNRLYWYRQTLGQGPEFLTYFQNEAQLEKSRLLSDRFSAERPKGSFSTLEIQRTEQGDSAMYLCASSTRDTRSYNEQFFGPGTRLTVL.